These T cell receptor beta chains were read from a single sample in a study of T-cell memory formation after mild COVID-19. TCRdb itself ran the 5' RACE reads through MiXCR, one entry per CDR3 protein. The sample comprises 35,000 to 50,000 distinct CDR3 sequences, approximately 9.7% of which are singletons, and roughly 12% rests with the top ten. Source material: PBMCs or a T cell subset sorted from them (not recorded which). These TCRs come from an adult woman who had mild COVID-19 (a few samples of this study predate the infection). Cell type and time point are not known. Both conserved end residues are trimmed from each CDR3. The size of a clone is reported for some rows only, either as once, few or many, or as a class for expanded clones.

v_gene	j_gene	abundance	CDR3aa
TRBV15	TRBJ1-2	.	ATSRPGLSNYGYT
TRBV20-1	TRBJ1-2	many	SARTANYGYT
TRBV19	TRBJ2-3	few	ASRRRASSGRGTDTQY
TRBV18	TRBJ2-1	few	ASSPEPQSHEQF
TRBV20-1	TRBJ2-5	.	SAPVGKETQY
TRBV4-1	TRBJ2-3	many	ASSQDRGTGNSRTQY
TRBV25-1	TRBJ2-6	.	ASSDGIRRFSGANVLT
TRBV2	TRBJ2-3	.	ASLKRDPSTDTQY
TRBV29-1	TRBJ2-4	many	SVTGLAGPGDIQY
TRBV18	TRBJ1-4	.	ASSPPMGNEKLF
TRBV15	TRBJ1-2	.	ATSRATGLNYGYT
TRBV6-2/TRBV6-3	TRBJ1-1	few	ASSRDRDNTEAF
TRBV20-1	TRBJ2-3	.	SARARGNTQY
TRBV20-1	TRBJ2-7	few	SADTGTSGVYEQY
TRBV29-1	TRBJ2-7	medium-sized	SGGYGLLEQY
TRBV7-9	TRBJ1-2	many	ASTFSQGQGYT
TRBV2	TRBJ2-2	.	ASTSNTGELF
TRBV29-1	TRBJ2-7	many	SVERADEQY
TRBV12-3/TRBV12-4	TRBJ2-7	.	ASSLVFYEQY
TRBV20-1	TRBJ2-3	few	SARASGRARGTDTQY
TRBV12-3/TRBV12-4	TRBJ2-7	.	ASKSGGGRLSSYEQY
TRBV6-5	TRBJ1-1	few	ASSWDREAF
TRBV27	TRBJ1-4	few	ASSLSRDTGVLF
TRBV10-3	TRBJ1-6	.	AISPGGGSPLH
TRBV11-2	TRBJ2-3	few	ASRNEGLTDTQY
TRBV20-1	TRBJ1-5	few	SARQGNSNQPQH
TRBV11-2	TRBJ1-1	few	ASSSPGMNTEAF
TRBV5-1	TRBJ1-6	.	ASSLEHANNSPLH
TRBV11-2	TRBJ2-1	.	ASSTGTEINQQF
TRBV9	TRBJ1-2	.	ASSVGTENYGYT
TRBV12-3/TRBV12-4	TRBJ1-1	.	ASSYGTGGKKAF
TRBV4-1	TRBJ2-5	few	ASSQDGLAQETQY
TRBV9	TRBJ2-6	.	ASSVRGTVSGANVLT
TRBV3-1	TRBJ2-5	.	ASSINHRVGETQY
TRBV7-9	TRBJ2-3	few	ASGRDLLWDTQY
TRBV19	TRBJ1-1	.	ASTLNAQGPEAF
TRBV5-1	TRBJ2-7	.	ATRAGGSSSYEQY
TRBV3-1	TRBJ1-1	few	ASRGGTEAF
TRBV6-1	TRBJ2-7	many	ASSEEPRSYEQY
TRBV29-1	TRBJ2-3	few	SVVGGATDTQY
TRBV20-1	TRBJ2-2	few	SALTGGRDTGELF
TRBV30	TRBJ2-3	.	AWSPRGVTGADTQY
TRBV25-1	TRBJ2-1	many	ASTQGVWQF
TRBV3-1	TRBJ1-2	few	ASSQRYTENYGYT
TRBV4-2	TRBJ1-1	.	ASSQENRGDTEAF
TRBV5-6	TRBJ2-7	many	ASSSYGTSGVFSYEQY
TRBV7-2	TRBJ2-5	many	ASSSPGTRSFWGTQY
TRBV7-2	TRBJ2-3	many	ASSLVWDTQY
TRBV25-1	TRBJ1-4	many	ASSRREGDEKLF
TRBV3-1	TRBJ2-2	.	ASKSGSNTGELF
TRBV5-1	TRBJ2-7	many	ASSLEPSSLTYEQY
TRBV9	TRBJ2-5	many	ASSVGTTPAETQY
TRBV2	TRBJ2-7	.	ASRELPGEEQY
TRBV20-1	TRBJ2-7	many	SARASPGGGRSYEQY